This T cell receptor (beta chain) derives from a study of technical replicates of blood from a handful of donors. Germline assignment: CDR1 LNHNV and CDR2 YYDKDF (reference sequence). The CDR3 is 13 residues long. V was cut by 2 bases and J by 6 bases, with 7 bases left in between. Profiled with immunoSEQ multiplex PCR; TCRdb holds only in-frame clones, not every one. Counted here are about 70,000 clones, 91% occurring once; the ten biggest clones make up around 4.5%. The chain links TRBV15 to TRBJ1-4; no definite D call. Sequencing used PBMCs. The sequence was obtained from a human donor in good health. Some clones in this sample may be carry-over from other donors' samples. CDR3 nucleotides: TGTGCCACCAGCAGATCCATAGATGAAAAACTGTTTTTT. Translated: CATSRSIDEKLFF.